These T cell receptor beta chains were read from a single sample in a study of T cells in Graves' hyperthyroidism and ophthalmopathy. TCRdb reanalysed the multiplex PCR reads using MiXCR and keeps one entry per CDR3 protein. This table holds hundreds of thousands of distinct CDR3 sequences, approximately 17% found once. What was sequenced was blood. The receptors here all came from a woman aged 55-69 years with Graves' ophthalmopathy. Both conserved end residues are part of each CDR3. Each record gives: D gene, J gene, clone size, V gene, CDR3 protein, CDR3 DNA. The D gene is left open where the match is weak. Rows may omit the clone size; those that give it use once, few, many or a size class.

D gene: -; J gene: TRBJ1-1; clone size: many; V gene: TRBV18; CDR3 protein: CASSPRYITEEAFF; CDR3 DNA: TGTGCCAGCTCACCAAGGTATATAACAGAGGAAGCTTTCTTT
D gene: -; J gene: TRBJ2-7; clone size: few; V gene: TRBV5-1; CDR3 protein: CASSFGTPVPYEQYF; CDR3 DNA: TGCGCCAGCAGCTTCGGGACGCCAGTACCGTACGAGCAGTACTTC
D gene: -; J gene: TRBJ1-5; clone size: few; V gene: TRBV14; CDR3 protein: CASSQMGQPQHF; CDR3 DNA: TGTGCCAGCAGCCAAATGGGTCAGCCCCAGCATTTT
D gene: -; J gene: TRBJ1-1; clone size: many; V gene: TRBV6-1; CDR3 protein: CASSLTSELGPTLYTEAFF; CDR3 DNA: TGTGCCAGCAGCCTCACTTCCGAATTGGGGCCCACCTTATACACTGAAGCTTTCTTT
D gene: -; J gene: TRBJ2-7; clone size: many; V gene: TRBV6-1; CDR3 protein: CASSAEGYEQYF; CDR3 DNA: TGTGCCAGCAGTGCGGAGGGGTACGAGCAGTACTTC
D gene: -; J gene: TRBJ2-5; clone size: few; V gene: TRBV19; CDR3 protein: CASSKDLETQYF; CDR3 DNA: TGTGCCAGTAGTAAAGACTTGGAGACCCAGTACTTC
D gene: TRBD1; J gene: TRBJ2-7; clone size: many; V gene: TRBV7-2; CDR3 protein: CASSPSWDRVYEQYF; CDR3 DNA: TGTGCCAGCAGCCCATCCTGGGACAGGGTTTACGAGCAGTACTTC
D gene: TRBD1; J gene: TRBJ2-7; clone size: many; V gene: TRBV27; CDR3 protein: CASSLAPPRQGAHEQYF; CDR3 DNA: TGTGCCAGCAGTTTGGCCCCCCCCAGACAGGGGGCTCACGAGCAGTACTTC
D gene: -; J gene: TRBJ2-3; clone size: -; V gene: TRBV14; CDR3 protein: CASSIHRAGDTQYF; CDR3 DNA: TGTGCCAGCAGCATACACAGGGCCGGAGATACGCAGTATTTT
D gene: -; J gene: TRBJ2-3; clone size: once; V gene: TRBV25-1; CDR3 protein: CASSEWRFTDTQYF; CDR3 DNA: TGTGCCAGCAGTGAATGGAGGTTTACAGATACGCAGTATTTT
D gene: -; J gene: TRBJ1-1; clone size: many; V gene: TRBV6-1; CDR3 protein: CASSEGPNTPEAFF; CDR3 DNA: TGTGCCAGCAGCGAAGGACCCAACACCCCTGAAGCTTTCTTT
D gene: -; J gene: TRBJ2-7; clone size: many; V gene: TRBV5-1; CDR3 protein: CASSPRRGTETYEQYF; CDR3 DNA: TGCGCCAGCAGCCCCAGGCGCGGGACAGAGACCTACGAGCAGTACTTC
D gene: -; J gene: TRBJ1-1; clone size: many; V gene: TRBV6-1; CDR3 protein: CASSYQRVNTEAFF; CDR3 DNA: TGTGCCAGCAGTTACCAGAGGGTGAACACTGAAGCTTTCTTT
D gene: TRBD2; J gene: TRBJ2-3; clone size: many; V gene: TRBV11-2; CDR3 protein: CASSEPRGGGTDTQYF; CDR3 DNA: TGTGCCAGCAGCGAGCCCCGGGGGGGCGGGACAGATACGCAGTATTTT
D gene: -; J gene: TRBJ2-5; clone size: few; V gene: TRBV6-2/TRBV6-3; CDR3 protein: CASSYEYRPRQETQYF; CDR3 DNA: TGTGCCAGCAGTTACGAGTACAGGCCGCGGCAAGAGACCCAGTACTTC
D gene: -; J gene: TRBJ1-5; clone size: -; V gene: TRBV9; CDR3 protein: CASGEGRGNQPQHF; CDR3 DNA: TGTGCCAGCGGTGAAGGGCGAGGCAATCAGCCCCAGCATTTT
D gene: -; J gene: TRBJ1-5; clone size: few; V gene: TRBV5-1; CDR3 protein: CASSHGGTGNQPQHF; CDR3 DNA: TGCGCCAGCAGTCATGGCGGCACAGGGAATCAGCCCCAGCATTTT
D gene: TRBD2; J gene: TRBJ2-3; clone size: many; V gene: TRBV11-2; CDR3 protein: CASSLVTSGTNTQYF; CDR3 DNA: TGTGCCAGCAGCTTAGTGACTAGCGGAACAAATACGCAGTATTTT
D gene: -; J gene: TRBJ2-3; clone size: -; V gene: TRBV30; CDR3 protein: CAWSRQHTDTQYF; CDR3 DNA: TGTGCCTGGAGCAGACAGCACACAGATACGCAGTATTTT
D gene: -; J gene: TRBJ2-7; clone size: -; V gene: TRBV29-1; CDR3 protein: CSVADLYEQYF; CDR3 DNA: TGCAGCGTCGCGGACCTCTACGAGCAGTACTTC
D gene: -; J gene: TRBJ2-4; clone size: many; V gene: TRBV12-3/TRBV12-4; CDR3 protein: CASSLRWGENIQYF; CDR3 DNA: TGTGCCAGCAGTTTGAGATGGGGGGAAAACATTCAGTACTTC
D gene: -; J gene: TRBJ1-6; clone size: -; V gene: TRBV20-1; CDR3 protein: CSAVTETYRNSPLHF; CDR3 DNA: TGCAGTGCTGTCACAGAGACCTACAGGAATTCACCCCTCCACTTT